One and the same sample provided the 31 T cell receptor beta chains below, sequenced in a study of identical twins. From the 5' RACE reads, TCRdb called clonotypes with MiXCR, one entry per CDR3 protein. The table lists around 650,000 distinct CDR3 sequences, less than 9% of them singletons. These data were also reused for a study on yellow fever vaccine responses in identical twins.

The sequencing input was PBMCs. The receptors originated from a woman in her late teens or twenties in good health.

This clonotype came up many times. This chain connects TRBV28 to TRBJ2-1, with 8 bases that match TRBD2. Germline V CDR1 and CDR2: MDHEN, SYDVKM. The CDR3 runs 23 residues. V lost 3 bases, J lost 1 base, and 26 bases stayed unmatched. CDR3 coding DNA: TGTGCCAGCAGTTTCGGGCCATGGCAGGGGCCCGTTCTGACGGGAGGGTCCTACAATGAGCAGTTCTTC. Translation gives CASSFGPWQGPVLTGGSYNEQFF.

The CDR3 loop is CASSYWTGAPLNYGYTF. CDR3 DNA: TGTGCCAGCAGCTATTGGACAGGGGCGCCACTAAACTATGGCTACACCTTC. The chain uses TRBV5-6 and TRBJ1-2; 9 positions match TRBD1. This CDR3 has 17 amino acids. J gave up 2 bases and V 3 bases, and 11 bases lay outside the gene matches. Germline loops: CDR1 SGHDT, CDR2 YYEEEE. Full variable domain (rest looked up from reference TRBV5-6 and TRBJ1-2): DAGVTQSPTHLIKTRGQQVTLRCSPKSGHDTVSWYQQALGQGPQFIFQYYEEEERQRGNFPDRFSGHQFPNYSSELNVNALLLGDSALYLCASSYWTGAPLNYGYTFGSGTRLTVV.

The table lists this clonotype with a few counts. The chain joins TRBV11-2 to TRBJ2-5; 7 nucleotides match TRBD2. Per the germline V gene, CDR1 is SGHAT and CDR2 is FQNNGV. The CDR3 sequence is 14 residues long. Trimming removed 6 bases from V and 9 bases from J; junction bases left unmatched: 13. CDR3 bases: TGTGCCAGCAGTCCCGCGGGGGAGAAACGGGCCCAGTACTTC. This encodes CASSPAGEKRAQYF.

This clonotype was picked up many times. The chain is built from TRBV5-1 and TRBJ2-3, with 8 bases identical to TRBD1. J lost 4 bases, V lost 5 bases, and 12 bases had no gene match. From germline, CDR1 is SGHRS and CDR2 YFSETQ. The CDR3 consists of 16 residues. CDR3 region: CASRRGGDRGADTQYF. The CDR3 bases are TGCGCCAGCAGGCGAGGGGGCGACAGGGGTGCAGATACGCAGTATTTT.

This clonotype was observed many times. The chain carries TRBV18 and TRBJ2-3; 7 positions agree with TRBD1. V lost 6 bases to trimming and J lost 2 bases; unmatched junction nucleotides: 5. The CDR3 consists of 14 residues. CDR1 and CDR2 (germline): KGHSH, LQKENI. The CDR3 DNA reads as TGTGCCAGCTCCCGAGGGGGCAACACAGATACGCAGTATTTT. Residues: CASSRGGNTDTQYF.

The chain combines TRBV5-6 with TRBJ2-7; D may be TRBD2 (6 bases). From germline, CDR1 is SGHDT and CDR2 YYEEEE. The length of the CDR3 is 14 residues. V was clipped by 2 bases and J by 5 bases, with 14 bases between them. CDR3 sequence reads: CASSLPGVLDEQYF. CDR3 DNA: TGTGCCAGCAGCTTACCGGGAGTTCTAGACGAGCAGTACTTC.

The rearrangement uses TRBV7-8 and TRBJ2-2; weak D call: TRBD1 (5 bases). V gave up 1 base and J gave up 4 bases, with 10 bases separating them. The CDR3 is 15 amino acids. Germline V lookup: CDR1 SGHVS, CDR2 FQNEAQ. The CDR3 bases are TGTGCCAGCAGCTTAGTGTCCCAGGGCACCGGGGAGCTGTTTTTT. Its translation is CASSLVSQGTGELFF.

The chain carries TRBV6-1 and TRBJ2-1; 8 nucleotides align to TRBD2. Per the germline V gene, CDR1 is MNHNS and CDR2 is SASEGT. The CDR3 consists of 17 residues. With V trimmed by 6 bases and J by 3 bases, 13 bases remained unmatched. CDR3 loop: CASRAPLVAGRYNEQFF. CDR3 bases: TGTGCCAGCAGGGCGCCGTTGGTAGCGGGACGCTACAATGAGCAGTTCTTC.

As regards this clonotype: A read error is likely, as this CDR3 ends without the conserved phenylalanine or tryptophan. V and J are TRBV5-5 and TRBJ1-4, with a possible D match to TRBD1 (5 bases). The CDR3 is 16 residues long. V lost 0 bases, J lost 4 bases, and 13 bases lay in between. Germline CDR1 and CDR2: SGHKS and YYEKEE (reference sequence). The DNA for the CDR3 is TGTGCCAGCAGCTTGGCTGCAGGGCTAAGTAATGAAAAACTGTTTGTT. Its protein product is CASSLAAGLSNEKLFV.

This clonotype was counted between two and nine times. The chain employs TRBV11-1 and TRBJ2-2; D may be TRBD2 (6 bases). Germline CDR1 SGHAT, CDR2 FQDESV (reference sequence). V dropped 5 bases and J dropped 4 bases, with 23 bases sitting between them. The CDR3 loop spans 18 amino acids. The CDR3 DNA reads TGTGCCAGCAGCCCCCAAAGGGACTTCCAGAGGGGCACCGGGGAGCTGTTTTTT. Protein: CASSPQRDFQRGTGELFF.

On this clonotype itself: The junction departs from the called germline gene at one end, perhaps through a read error. V and J are TRBV20-1 and TRBJ2-1; TRBD2 matches at 14 bases. The CDR3 loop spans 18 amino acids. Germline CDR1 reads DFQATT; CDR2 reads SNEGSKA (reference sequence). The chain's CDR3 is CCARDGTSGRLLLNEQFF. CDR3 in DNA: TGCTGTGCTAGAGATGGGACTAGCGGGAGACTCCTCCTCAATGAGCAGTTCTTC.

This clonotype came up a few times. The V gene is TRBV7-2, the J gene TRBJ2-1; D uncertain. This CDR3 has 11 residues. The V and J ends lost 11 bases and 5 bases respectively, with 10 bases between them. Germline CDR1 and CDR2: SGHTA and FQGNSA. CDR3 DNA: TGTGCCGGAACTACGAACAATGAGCAGTTCTTC. This gives the protein CAGTTNNEQFF. Full variable domain (rest looked up from reference TRBV7-2 and TRBJ2-1): GAGVSQSPSNKVTEKGKDVELRCDPISGHTALYWYRQSLGQGLEFLIYFQGNSAPDKSGLPSDRFSAERTGGSVSTLTIQRTQQEDSAVYLCAGTTNNEQFFGPGTRLTVL.

This clonotype was seen a handful of times. The CDR3 DNA reads as TGTGCCAGCAAGGACTCCTACAATGAGCAGTTCTTC. This encodes CASKDSYNEQFF. The chain combines TRBV27 with TRBJ2-1; D is unclear. Germline lookup yields CDR1 MNHEY and CDR2 SMNVEV (reference sequence). The CDR3 length is 12 residues. Trimming left V 7 bases short and J 0 bases short, with 4 bases between.

This clonotype was counted at least ten times. CDR3 sequence reads: CATSDSGGLADYNEQFF. DNA for the CDR3: TGTGCCACCAGTGATTCTGGGGGACTAGCGGACTACAATGAGCAGTTCTTC. The chain uses TRBV24-1 and TRBJ2-1; 11 bases align to TRBD2. CDR1 and CDR2 from the germline V gene are KGHDR and SFDVKD. The CDR3 spans 17 residues. The junction had 5 bases not matched to a gene; V was cut back by 2 bases and J by 3 bases.

This sequence joins TRBV20-1 and TRBJ1-1; D call uncertain. CDR1 is DFQATT, CDR2 SNEGSKA, per germline (reference sequence). This CDR3 has 14 residues. V lost 5 bases to trimming and J lost 0 bases, with 13 bases between them. The CDR3 nucleotides are TGCAGTGCTTTAAGGCAGGCCATGAACACTGAAGCTTTCTTT. It codes for CSALRQAMNTEAFF.

The V gene is TRBV6-5, the J gene TRBJ1-6; unclear D gene. This CDR3 spans 14 amino acids. CDR1 is MNHEY and CDR2 is SVGAGI in the germline V gene. Trimming shortened V by 2 bases and J by 7 bases, and 9 bases separated the two germline ends. The CDR3 sequence is CASSYSGKNSPLHF. The DNA of the CDR3 is TGTGCCAGCAGTTACAGTGGGAAGAATTCACCCCTCCACTTT.

This clonotype was seen ten or more times. The chain has TRBV20-1 and TRBJ2-2, with 12 nucleotides matching TRBD2. Germline CDR1 is DFQATT and CDR2 is SNEGSKA (reference sequence). The CDR3 spans 14 residues. The J segment lost 4 bases and the V segment lost 5 bases, leaving 2 bases of the junction unmatched. This chain's CDR3 is CSALAGGSTGELFF. The CDR3 bases are TGCAGTGCTCTAGCGGGGGGGAGCACCGGGGAGCTGTTTTTT.

This clonotype came up a few times. The chain has TRBV6-1 and TRBJ1-1; D gene unclear. The CDR3 has 14 amino acids. Germline lookup yields CDR1 MNHNS and CDR2 SASEGT. Trimming removed 3 bases from V and 4 bases from J, with 12 bases in between. The CDR3 protein is CASSDIWVGTEAFF. The CDR3, as DNA: TGTGCCAGCAGTGATATTTGGGTTGGCACTGAAGCTTTCTTT.

The chain carries TRBV7-8 and TRBJ2-5, with D perhaps matching TRBD1 (8 bases). The CDR3 contains 16 residues. Looked up from germline, CDR1 is SGHVS and CDR2 is FQNEAQ. V lost 3 bases and J lost 5, with 19 bases in between. The CDR3 sequence is CASSFLIGQGGETQYF. CDR3 nucleotides: TGTGCCAGCAGCTTTTTAATCGGACAGGGAGGGGAGACCCAGTACTTC.

This clonotype was seen a handful of times. V is TRBV20-1 and J is TRBJ2-3; D might be TRBD2 (5 bases). Germline V gives CDR1 DFQATT, CDR2 SNEGSKA (reference sequence). With 5 bases removed from V and 5 bases from J, the gap between germline ends came to 17 bases. The CDR3 consists of 14 residues. This chain's CDR3 is CSAYTGGAGDTQYF. The CDR3 nucleotides read TGCAGTGCTTACACGGGCGGCGCGGGAGATACGCAGTATTTT.

This clonotype was recorded at least ten times. The chain recombines TRBV5-1 with TRBJ1-1, with 10 bases matching TRBD1. V was clipped by 5 bases and J by 11 bases; unmatched bases: 18. Germline V lookup: CDR1 SGHRS, CDR2 YFSETQ. The CDR3 covers 16 residues. In DNA form, the CDR3 reads TGCGCCAGCAGGAATGACAGGGGGCTCGTCAAGGCGGACGCTTTCTTT. Translating gives CASRNDRGLVKADAFF.

The CDR3: CASSTTATYEQYF. CDR3 bases: TGTGCCAGCAGCACGACCGCGACCTACGAGCAGTACTTC. The chain links TRBV7-6 to TRBJ2-7; D gene uncertain. CDR3 length: 13 amino acids. V was pared by 5 bases and J by 2 bases, with 10 bases between. Germline V gives CDR1 SGHVS, CDR2 FNYEAQ.

Many counts were recorded for this clonotype. The genes are TRBV5-1 and TRBJ2-2, with 12 bases matching TRBD2. From germline, CDR1 is SGHRS and CDR2 YFSETQ. This CDR3 region has 18 residues. After removal of 4 bases from V and 6 bases from J, the junction contained 13 bases not matched to a gene. In nucleotides, the CDR3 is TGCGCCAGCAGCGTTGAAGGAGGGACTAGCGGGTACCCCGGGGAGCTGTTTTTT. Residues: CASSVEGGTSGYPGELFF.

In this sample, this clonotype turned up many times. The chain is built from TRBV12-3 or TRBV12-4 and TRBJ2-1, with D perhaps given as TRBD1 or TRBD2 (5 bases each). This CDR3 region has 11 residues. Trimming cost V 7 bases and J 12 bases, with 13 bases left between them. CDR3 DNA sequence: TGTGCCAGCACCGAAGGGACCGTGCAGTTCTTC. It is translated as CASTEGTVQFF.

This clonotype was picked up many times. V usage is TRBV11-2 and J usage is TRBJ2-3; no clear D gene. The V and J ends lost 5 bases and 6 bases respectively, with 15 bases between them. Germline V gives CDR1 SGHAT, CDR2 FQNNGV. The CDR3 is 14 amino acids. CDR3: CASSVSPSVDTQYF. In nucleotides, the CDR3 is TGTGCCAGCAGCGTGTCACCCTCCGTGGATACGCAGTATTTT.

The chain carries TRBV20-1 and TRBJ1-1, with 7 bases matching TRBD1. Per the germline V gene, CDR1 is DFQATT and CDR2 is SNEGSKA (reference sequence). There are 15 residues in the CDR3. V dropped 5 bases and J dropped 4; count of bases not matched to a gene: 13. For the CDR3, the DNA is TGCAGTGCTCCCCGGGAAGGGGGCGGAGGCACTGAAGCTTTCTTT. It is translated as CSAPREGGGGTEAFF.

This clonotype was observed many times. The limits of the CDR3 on the DNA are not certain, so only TCRdb's listed CDR3 is given. The V and J genes are TRBV7-9 and TRBJ2-1. Germline V gene lookup returns CDR1 SEHNR and CDR2 FQNEAQ (reference sequence). Termini included, the CDR3 measures 14 amino acids. This CDR3 is CASSLFLLANEQFF.

V usage is TRBV18 and J usage is TRBJ2-6; TRBD1 aligns across 7 bases. This CDR3 has 20 amino acids. V trimming: 3 bases; J trimming: 1 base; junction bases outside the gene matches: 15. Germline V gene lookup returns CDR1 KGHSH and CDR2 LQKENI. The CDR3 DNA is TGTGCCAGCTCACCGTGGAAACTGACAGGGACCGATTCTGGGGCCAACGTCCTGACTTTC. Encoded protein: CASSPWKLTGTDSGANVLTF.

This clonotype was detected many times. This chain links TRBV7-9 with TRBJ2-3, with D perhaps matching TRBD1 (6 bases). V was cut by 5 bases and J by 2 bases, with 8 bases left in between. Germline assignment: CDR1 SEHNR and CDR2 FQNEAQ (reference sequence). The CDR3 spans 13 residues. The CDR3 nucleotides read TGTGCCAGCAGCCGGGACACCACAGATACGCAGTATTTT. It translates to CASSRDTTDTQYF.

The rearrangement uses TRBV11-1 and TRBJ2-1; 11 bases match TRBD2. Germline values: CDR1 SGHAT, CDR2 FQDESV (reference sequence). The J segment lost 0 bases and the V segment lost 5 bases, leaving 12 bases of the junction unmatched. This CDR3 is built from 19 residues. The chain's CDR3 is CASSLGVAGGPSSYNEQFF. The CDR3 nucleotides read TGTGCCAGCAGCCTAGGGGTAGCGGGAGGGCCGAGCTCCTACAATGAGCAGTTCTTC.

This clonotype was seen at least ten times. V is TRBV29-1 and J is TRBJ2-1; the D gene is possibly TRBD1 (6 bases). The V end lost 1 base, the J end lost 2 bases, and 12 bases lay between the germline ends. The CDR3 has 15 amino acids. The germline CDR1 and CDR2 sequences are SQVTM and ANQGSEA. The CDR3 DNA reads TGCAGCGTTGAAGGGACAGCTTTCACCTACAATGAGCAGTTCTTC. It codes for CSVEGTAFTYNEQFF.